Below, 26 T cell receptor beta chains from the same sample are listed, as sequenced in a study of blood T cell repertoires in COVID-19. Data came from immunoSEQ multiplex PCR; TCRdb stores just in-frame clones and leaves some out. Of approximately 170,000 clones listed, about nine tenths are singletons. Sequences were obtained from peripheral blood. The receptors originated from a woman aged 65 to 85 with acute or convalescent COVID-19.

CDR3 sequence: CASSWGGNQPQHF. In nucleotides, the CDR3 is TGTGCCAGCAGCTGGGGAGGCAATCAGCCCCAGCATTTT. The chain recombines TRBV7-2 with TRBJ1-5; D gene ambiguous. The CDR3 spans 13 residues. Trimming pared 4 bases from V and 2 bases from J, leaving 6 bases between. Germline CDR1 SGHTA, CDR2 FQGNSA.

V and J are TRBV29-1 and TRBJ1-2; 8 nucleotides line up with TRBD1. The CDR3 runs to 11 residues. Germline V gives CDR1 SQVTM, CDR2 ANQGSEA. V was clipped by 6 bases and J by 8 bases; unmatched bases: 5. The CDR3 nucleotides read TGCAGCGTCACAGGGGGTAAAGGCTACACCTTC. The encoded protein is CSVTGGKGYTF.

V is TRBV7-9 and J is TRBJ2-7, with 8 nucleotides matching TRBD1. Germline lookup yields CDR1 SEHNR and CDR2 FQNEAQ (reference sequence). The CDR3 totals 16 residues. V lost 6 bases to trimming and J lost 6 bases; unmatched junction nucleotides: 16. The chain's CDR3 is CASSQRGQGGISEQYF. CDR3 DNA sequence: TGTGCCAGCAGTCAACGCGGACAGGGAGGTATAAGCGAGCAGTACTTC.

This clone was observed a single time. The gene calls are TRBV19 and TRBJ1-5, with TRBD1 matching over 9 bases. The CDR3 runs 15 residues. Germline values: CDR1 LNHDA, CDR2 SQIVND (reference sequence). V lost 2 bases to trimming and J lost 2 bases; unmatched junction nucleotides: 1. The CDR3 sequence is CASSIWDRGNQPQHF. The CDR3 coding sequence is TGTGCCAGTAGTATATGGGACAGGGGCAATCAGCCCCAGCATTTT.

The V call is TRBV11-2, the J call TRBJ2-1; the match to TRBD2 covers 12 bases. Germline V gene lookup returns CDR1 SGHAT and CDR2 FQNNGV. Trimming at V came to 3 bases and at J to 2 bases, leaving 2 bases not matched to a gene. This CDR3 contains 16 residues. CDR3 in amino acids: CASSLTSGRTYNEQFF. CDR3 nucleotides: TGTGCCAGCAGCTTGACTAGCGGGAGAACCTACAATGAGCAGTTCTTC.

V is TRBV11-2 and J is TRBJ2-7, with TRBD1 as a possible D gene (6 bases). There are 15 residues in the CDR3. Trimming took 1 base from V and 3 from J, leaving 13 bases between them. Germline V CDR1 and CDR2: SGHAT, FQNNGV. CDR3 nucleotide sequence: TGTGCCAGCAGCTTAGCCCAGACAGGTGGCTACGAGCAGTACTTC. Translated: CASSLAQTGGYEQYF.

In this sample, this clone turned up once. The chain combines TRBV11-2 with TRBJ2-7, with no clear D. The CDR3 sequence is 14 residues long. The germline gives CDR1 SGHAT, CDR2 FQNNGV. Trimming took off 3 bases at V and 0 bases at J, with 9 bases between the two ends. The CDR3 DNA reads as TGTGCCAGCAGCTTTGAGGTCCTCTCCTACGAGCAGTACTTC. Amino acid sequence: CASSFEVLSYEQYF.

This clone was picked up one time. The chain uses TRBV2 and TRBJ1-1, with D maybe TRBD1 (6 bases). V lost 4 bases to trimming and J lost 1 base, with 7 bases between them. This CDR3 region has 13 residues. CDR1 and CDR2 from the germline V gene are SNHLY and FYNNEI. The CDR3 sequence: CASSVTGNTEAFF. The CDR3 coding sequence is TGTGCCAGCAGTGTGACAGGGAACACTGAAGCTTTCTTT.

The genes are TRBV28 and TRBJ2-7; TRBD1 matches 9 bases. This CDR3 contains 15 residues. Germline lookup yields CDR1 MDHEN and CDR2 SYDVKM. The V segment lost 8 bases and the J segment 5 bases; nucleotides outside the gene matches: 13. This chain's CDR3 is CASSMAGQGPDEQYF. The CDR3 DNA follows: TGTGCCAGCTCCATGGCGGGACAGGGTCCCGACGAGCAGTACTTC. The full variable domain, its missing parts supplied by reference TRBV28 and TRBJ2-7, is DVKVTQSSRYLVKRTGEKVFLECVQDMDHENMFWYRQDPGLGLRLIYFSYDVKMKEKGDIPEGYSVSREKKERFSLILESASTNQTSMYLCASSMAGQGPDEQYFGPGTRLTVT.

The J gene is TRBJ2-2, the V gene TRBV19; D perhaps matches TRBD2 (5 bases). Germline lookup yields CDR1 LNHDA and CDR2 SQIVND (reference sequence). V was trimmed by 4 bases and J by 1 base, leaving 10 bases between them. The CDR3 runs 15 residues. The CDR3 sequence: CASSRWERNTGELFF. As DNA, the CDR3 is TGTGCCAGTAGTAGGTGGGAGAGGAACACCGGGGAGCTGTTTTTT.

The chain is built from TRBV19 and TRBJ2-1; D gene unclear. Trimming took off 5 bases at V and 4 bases at J, with 15 bases between the two ends. The CDR3 sequence is 15 residues long. Germline CDR1 LNHDA, CDR2 SQIVND (reference sequence). The CDR3 here is CASSVTSRLYNEQFF. The CDR3 coding sequence is TGTGCCAGTAGTGTAACATCCAGACTTTACAATGAGCAGTTCTTC.

V and J are TRBV3-1 (or the pseudogene TRBV3-2) and TRBJ2-1; possible D gene TRBD2, 5 bases. CDR1 and CDR2 from the germline V gene are LGHDT and YNNKEL (reference sequence). Trimming took off 2 bases at V and 4 bases at J, with 15 bases between the two ends. The CDR3 is 16 residues long. The CDR3 is CASSQNGLNLYNEQFF. In DNA, the CDR3 is TGTGCCAGCAGCCAAAATGGACTGAACCTTTACAATGAGCAGTTCTTC.

The chain joins TRBV3-1 (or the pseudogene TRBV3-2) to TRBJ1-6; tentatively, D is TRBD1 (5 bases). V was clipped by 0 bases and J by 9 bases, with 15 bases between them. The CDR3 covers 16 residues. Germline CDR1 and CDR2: LGHDT and YNNKEL (reference sequence). CDR3 nucleotides: TGTGCCAGCAGCCAAGATGTCCAGGGAAGGAGTTCACCCCTCCACTTT. Encoded protein: CASSQDVQGRSSPLHF.

The gene calls are TRBV5-1 and TRBJ1-2; no firm D call. V lost 5 bases and J lost 4, with 12 bases in between. The CDR3 loop spans 13 amino acids. Germline lookup yields CDR1 SGHRS and CDR2 YFSETQ. The CDR3 nucleotides read TGCGCCAGCAGAACTGACGGGAGCTATGGCTACACCTTC. This encodes CASRTDGSYGYTF.

Here the CDR3 reads CASSAGARTEAFF. DNA for the CDR3: TGTGCCAGCAGTGCAGGGGCACGGACTGAAGCTTTCTTT. The genes are TRBV2 and TRBJ1-1; weak D call: TRBD1 (6 bases). The CDR3 is 13 residues long. Trimming removed 4 bases from V and 5 bases from J, with 11 bases in between. Per the germline V gene, CDR1 is SNHLY and CDR2 is FYNNEI.

This clone was counted only a few times. The chain combines TRBV3-1 (or the pseudogene TRBV3-2) with TRBJ2-1, with 7 nucleotides matching TRBD1. CDR3 length equals 17 residues. With 0 bases clipped from V and 7 bases from J, the junction kept 12 bases outside the gene matches. The germline CDR1 and CDR2 sequences are LGHDT and YNNKEL (reference sequence). The CDR3 nucleotides read TGTGCCAGCAGCCAAGAGACAGGGTTTAGGGCTCAAAATGAGCAGTTCTTC. Protein product: CASSQETGFRAQNEQFF.

This chain joins TRBV24-1 and TRBJ1-2; 9 bases line up with TRBD1. Germline V gene data show CDR1 as KGHDR and CDR2 as SFDVKD. This CDR3 is 15 amino acids long. After removal of 4 bases from V and 7 bases from J, the junction contained 9 bases not matched to a gene. CDR3 in amino acids: CATSDPGTGLAGYTF. The CDR3 DNA reads TGTGCCACCAGTGACCCCGGGACAGGGTTGGCTGGCTACACCTTC.

The rearrangement uses TRBV9 and TRBJ2-7; 9 nucleotides agree with TRBD1. Germline V gene sequence: CDR1 SGDLS, CDR2 YYNGEE. Trimming removed 2 bases from V and 3 bases from J; junction bases left unmatched: 6. This CDR3 is built from 15 residues. The CDR3 DNA reads TGTGCCAGCAGCGTTGAGGCGGGACAGGGCTACGAGCAGTACTTC. Translated, it gives CASSVEAGQGYEQYF. Complete variable domain (other parts from reference TRBV9 and TRBJ2-7): DSGVTQTPKHLITATGQRVTLRCSPRSGDLSVYWYQQSLDQGLQFLIQYYNGEERAKGNILERFSAQQFPDLHSELNLSSLELGDSALYFCASSVEAGQGYEQYFGPGTRLTVT.

The chain couples TRBV11-2 to TRBJ2-3; 8 nucleotides agree with TRBD2. Germline CDR1 is SGHAT and CDR2 is FQNNGV. The ends lost 5 bases at V and 1 base at J; junction bases unmatched: 5. The CDR3 is made up of 15 amino acids. The CDR3 DNA is TGTGCCAGCAGCAGAGCGGGAGTCCGCACAGATACGCAGTATTTT. It translates to CASSRAGVRTDTQYF. The full variable domain, its missing parts supplied by reference TRBV11-2 and TRBJ2-3, is EAGVAQSPRYKIIEKRQSVAFWCNPISGHATLYWYQQILGQGPKLLIQFQNNGVVDDSQLPKDRFSAERLKGVDSTLKIQPAKLEDSAVYLCASSRAGVRTDTQYFGPGTRLTVL.

The chain carries TRBV6-5 and TRBJ1-5, with D perhaps matching TRBD1 (6 bases). The CDR3 is 15 residues long. The V end lost 0 bases, the J end lost 4 bases, and 10 bases lay between the germline ends. Per the germline V gene, CDR1 is MNHEY and CDR2 is SVGAGI. The CDR3 is CASSYSGQGNQPQHF. CDR3 in DNA: TGTGCCAGCAGTTACTCCGGGCAGGGGAATCAGCCCCAGCATTTT.

The chain is built from TRBV20-1 and TRBJ1-2; no firm D call. V was clipped by 4 bases and J by 10 bases, with 13 bases between them. The CDR3 length is 11 residues. Germline assignment: CDR1 DFQATT and CDR2 SNEGSKA (reference sequence). In DNA form, the CDR3 reads TGCAGTGCTATCAAGGAGGAATACTACACCTTC. This sequence encodes CSAIKEEYYTF.

The V call is TRBV28, the J call TRBJ2-5; D unresolved. V lost 5 bases and J lost 0, with 19 bases in between. This CDR3 has 17 amino acids. Germline CDR1 MDHEN, CDR2 SYDVKM. The CDR3 protein is CASSPYRGRRYQETQYF. The CDR3 coding sequence is TGTGCCAGCAGTCCCTACCGAGGCAGACGGTACCAAGAGACCCAGTACTTC.

This chain joins TRBV10-1 and TRBJ2-3; TRBD2 matches 9 bases. J gave up 6 bases and V 6 bases, and 10 bases lay outside the gene matches. This CDR3 has 15 amino acids. CDR1 and CDR2 (germline): WNHNN, SYGVQD (reference sequence). DNA for the CDR3: TGCGCCAGCAGGAGAGGGACTAGCCCGATGGATACGCAGTATTTT. This codes for CASRRGTSPMDTQYF.

The chain recombines TRBV4-3 with TRBJ1-1; TRBD1 matches at 7 bases. CDR3 length: 17 residues. The germline CDR1 and CDR2 sequences are LGHNA and YSLEER. V gave up 1 base and J gave up 2 bases; unmatched junction bases: 10. The CDR3 DNA reads TGCGCCAGCAGCCAAGGGGTTGACAGGGATTTTAACACTGAAGCTTTCTTT. Amino acid sequence: CASSQGVDRDFNTEAFF.

This clone appeared a few times. The chain is built from TRBV7-2 and TRBJ2-2; 9 bases are a match to TRBD1. With V trimmed by 2 bases and J by 6 bases, 10 bases remained unmatched. Per germline, CDR1 SGHTA and CDR2 FQGNSA. CDR3 length: 17 residues. The CDR3 region has the DNA TGTGCCAGCAGCTTAACAGGGGGCGCAGGTTCTGCCGGGGAGCTGTTTTTT. It translates to CASSLTGGAGSAGELFF.

The V call is TRBV5-6, the J call TRBJ1-4, with 7 bases that match TRBD1. The CDR3 length is 15 residues. The germline gives CDR1 SGHDT, CDR2 YYEEEE. Germline trimming cut 0 bases from V and 5 bases from J; bases unmatched to any gene: 4. The CDR3 sequence: CASSLGQGPNEKLFF. CDR3 coding DNA: TGTGCCAGCAGCTTGGGACAGGGACCAAATGAAAAACTGTTTTTT.